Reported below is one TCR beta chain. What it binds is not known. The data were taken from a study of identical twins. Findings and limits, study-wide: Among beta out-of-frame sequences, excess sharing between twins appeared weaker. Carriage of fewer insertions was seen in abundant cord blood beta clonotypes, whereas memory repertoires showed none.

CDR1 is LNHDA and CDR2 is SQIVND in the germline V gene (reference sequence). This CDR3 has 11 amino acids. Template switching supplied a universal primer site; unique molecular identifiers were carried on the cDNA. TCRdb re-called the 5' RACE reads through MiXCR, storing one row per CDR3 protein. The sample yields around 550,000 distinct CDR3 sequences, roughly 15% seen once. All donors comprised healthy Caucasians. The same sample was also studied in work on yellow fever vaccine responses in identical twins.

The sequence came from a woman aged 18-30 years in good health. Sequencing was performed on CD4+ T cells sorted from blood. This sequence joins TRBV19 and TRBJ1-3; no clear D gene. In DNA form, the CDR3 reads TGTGTTAGCAGCGCTGGAAACACCATATATTTT. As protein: CVSSAGNTIYF.